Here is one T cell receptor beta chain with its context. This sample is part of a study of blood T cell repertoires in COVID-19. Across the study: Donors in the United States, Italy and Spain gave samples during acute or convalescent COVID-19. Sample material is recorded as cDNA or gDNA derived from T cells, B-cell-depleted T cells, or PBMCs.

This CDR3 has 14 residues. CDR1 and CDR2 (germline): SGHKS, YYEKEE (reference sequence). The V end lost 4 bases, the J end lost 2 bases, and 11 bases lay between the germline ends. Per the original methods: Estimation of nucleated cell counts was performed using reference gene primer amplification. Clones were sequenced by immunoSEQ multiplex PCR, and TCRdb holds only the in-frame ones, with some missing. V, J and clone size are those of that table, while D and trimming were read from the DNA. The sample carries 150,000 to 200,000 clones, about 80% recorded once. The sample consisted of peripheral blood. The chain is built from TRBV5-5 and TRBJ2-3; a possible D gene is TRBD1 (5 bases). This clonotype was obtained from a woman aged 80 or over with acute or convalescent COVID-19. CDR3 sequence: CASSPQGHTDTQYF. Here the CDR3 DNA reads TGTGCCAGCAGCCCCCAGGGTCACACAGATACGCAGTATTTT.